A single sample gave rise to the 17 T cell receptor beta chains below, sequenced in a study of cytomegalovirus exposure and HLA in healthy donors. The primer mix had 60 Vbeta and 13 Jbeta primers. Data came from immunoSEQ multiplex PCR; TCRdb stores just in-frame clones and leaves some out. Its listing shows some 75,000 clones. Input material: PBMCs. The receptor set was obtained from a man aged 40-49 years in good health and CMV-seronegative.

This chain connects TRBV5-5 to TRBJ2-2; tentatively, D is TRBD1 (5 bases). CDR3 length equals 14 residues. Germline V gene data show CDR1 as SGHKS and CDR2 as YYEKEE (reference sequence). Trimming shortened V by 0 bases and J by 3 bases, and 6 bases separated the two germline ends. CDR3 nucleotide sequence: TGTGCCAGCAGCTTGGACAGGTACACCGGGGAGCTGTTTTTT. Translating gives CASSLDRYTGELFF.

The chain links TRBV2 to TRBJ1-4, with 9 bases that match TRBD1. Germline CDR1 SNHLY, CDR2 FYNNEI. J lost 5 bases, V lost 6 bases, and 7 bases had no gene match. This CDR3 is 15 amino acids long. This CDR3 is CASSGQGLVNEKLFF. The CDR3 DNA reads as TGTGCCAGCAGCGGACAGGGGTTAGTCAATGAAAAACTGTTTTTT.

This chain links TRBV7-2 with TRBJ2-1; the match to TRBD2 covers 9 bases. CDR3 length: 15 residues. CDR1 and CDR2 (germline): SGHTA, FQGNSA. The V segment lost 3 bases and the J segment 4 bases; nucleotides outside the gene matches: 4. Written as DNA, the CDR3 is TGTGCCAGCAGCTTCCTAGCGGGGATATACAATGAGCAGTTCTTC. The encoded protein is CASSFLAGIYNEQFF.

V and J are TRBV19 and TRBJ2-2; maybe TRBD1 (5 bases). The CDR3 totals 14 residues. The V end lost 3 bases, the J end lost 4 bases, and 9 bases lay between the germline ends. The germline CDR1 and CDR2 sequences are LNHDA and SQIVND (reference sequence). This CDR3 is CASSMGQGTGELFF. The CDR3 DNA is TGTGCCAGTAGTATGGGGCAGGGCACCGGGGAGCTGTTTTTT. The full variable domain, its missing parts supplied by reference TRBV19 and TRBJ2-2, is DGGITQSPKYLFRKEGQNVTLSCEQNLNHDAMYWYRQDPGQGLRLIYYSQIVNDFQKGDIAEGYSVSREKKESFPLTVTSAQKNPTAFYLCASSMGQGTGELFFGEGSRLTVL.

This chain joins TRBV29-1 and TRBJ1-2, with no clear D. The CDR3 covers 14 residues. Germline V gene sequence: CDR1 SQVTM, CDR2 ANQGSEA. Between the trimmed V and J ends, which lost 5 bases and 5 bases, there was a span of 18 bases. The CDR3 sequence is CSVSMTPVDYGYTF. CDR3 DNA sequence: TGCAGCGTTTCAATGACACCAGTAGATTATGGCTACACCTTC.

The rearrangement links TRBV2 to TRBJ1-1; D possibly corresponds to TRBD1 (6 bases). V lost 5 bases and J 2 bases, leaving 12 bases between the germline ends. The CDR3 is made up of 14 amino acids. Germline loops: CDR1 SNHLY, CDR2 FYNNEI. CDR3 bases: TGTGCCAGCAGTACACAGGGAATCAACACTGAAGCTTTCTTT. This sequence encodes CASSTQGINTEAFF. Drawing the rest from reference TRBV2 and TRBJ1-1, the complete variable domain is EPEVTQTPSHQVTQMGQEVILRCVPISNHLYFYWYRQILGQKVEFLVSFYNNEISEKSEIFDDQFSVERPDGSNFTLKIRSTKLEDSAMYFCASSTQGINTEAFFGQGTRLTVV.

The chain couples TRBV2 to TRBJ1-6; TRBD1 is a possible D gene (5 bases). CDR3 size: 14 residues. From germline, CDR1 is SNHLY and CDR2 FYNNEI. The V end lost 3 bases, the J end lost 10 bases, and 13 bases lay between the germline ends. The CDR3 reads CASSDGGLRSPLHF. As DNA, the CDR3 is TGTGCCAGCAGTGACGGGGGGTTACGGTCACCCCTCCACTTT.

This chain uses TRBV12-2 with TRBJ1-6; the D segment call TRBD1 is taken from the table without a DNA check. TRBV12-2 is a documented pseudogene. The CDR3 consists of 15 residues. CDR3 protein: CASRSVNRDKAPLHF. The CDR3 DNA follows: TGTGCAAGTCGCTCAGTGAACAGGGATAAGGCACCCCTCCACTTT.

The chain is built from TRBV6-1 and TRBJ1-2; TRBD1 matches 7 bases. The CDR3 is made up of 16 amino acids. In germline, CDR1 is MNHNS, CDR2 SASEGT. The J segment lost 6 bases and the V segment lost 4 bases, leaving 14 bases of the junction unmatched. CDR3 bases: TGTGCCAGCAGTGCCCAGGACAGGTTCGAGAGGGATGGCTACACCTTC. As protein: CASSAQDRFERDGYTF.

J is TRBJ1-1 and V is TRBV11-2; possibly TRBD1 for D (6 bases). V lost 5 bases, J lost 1 base, and 17 bases lay in between. This CDR3 is 16 amino acids long. Germline CDR1 and CDR2: SGHAT and FQNNGV. The CDR3 DNA reads TGTGCCAGCAGCCACTGGGGGCAGGTCGAGAACACTGAAGCTTTCTTT. This gives the protein CASSHWGQVENTEAFF.

This sequence joins TRBV6-1 and TRBJ1-3, with 7 bases identical to TRBD1. The CDR3 is made up of 15 amino acids. After removal of 6 bases from V and 2 bases from J, the junction contained 7 bases not matched to a gene. Looked up from germline, CDR1 is MNHNS and CDR2 is SASEGT. The CDR3 sequence: CASRRQGEAGNTIYF. For the CDR3, the DNA is TGTGCCAGCAGGCGCCAGGGGGAGGCTGGAAACACCATATATTTT.

V usage is TRBV7-6 and J usage is TRBJ2-3; D gene ambiguous. Between the trimmed V and J ends, which lost 2 bases and 3 bases, there was a span of 15 bases. The CDR3 is 16 amino acids. In germline, CDR1 is SGHVS, CDR2 FNYEAQ. Written as DNA, the CDR3 is TGTGCCAGCAGCTTAACTCCCATAGCTACTACAGATACGCAGTATTTT. Its protein is CASSLTPIATTDTQYF. Variable domain in full (rest from reference TRBV7-6 and TRBJ2-3): GAGVSQSPRYKVTKRGQDVALRCDPISGHVSLYWYRQALGQGPEFLTYFNYEAQQDKSGLPNDRFSAERPEGSISTLTIQRTEQRDSAMYRCASSLTPIATTDTQYFGPGTRLTVL.

The genes are TRBV5-3 and TRBJ2-7; 7 positions match TRBD1. TRBV5-3 is an ORF, with its function uncertain. Trimming cost V 10 bases and J 2 bases; bases outside gene matches: 12. The CDR3 runs 14 residues. This chain's CDR3 is CAGIGQDLTYEQYF. CDR3 coding DNA: TGTGCCGGAATTGGACAGGACCTAACCTACGAGCAGTACTTC.

This chain uses TRBV5-1 with TRBJ2-6; D unclear. V lost 4 bases and J 1 base, leaving 6 bases between the germline ends. The germline V gene has CDR1 SGHRS and CDR2 YFSETQ. This CDR3 region has 14 residues. Here the CDR3 reads CASSTLSGANVLTF. The CDR3 DNA reads as TGCGCCAGCAGCACCCTATCTGGGGCCAACGTCCTGACTTTC.

V and J are TRBV11-2 and TRBJ2-1, with 8 bases fitting TRBD2. J gave up 0 bases and V 6 bases, and 7 bases lay outside the gene matches. This CDR3 is built from 16 residues. Germline V lookup: CDR1 SGHAT, CDR2 FQNNGV. The CDR3 sequence is CASRDGGGSSYNEQFF. The CDR3 DNA follows: TGTGCCAGCAGGGATGGCGGGGGGAGCTCCTACAATGAGCAGTTCTTC.

The V gene is TRBV4-3, the J gene TRBJ2-7; D might be TRBD1 (5 bases). Germline V gene data show CDR1 as LGHNA and CDR2 as YSLEER. The CDR3 loop spans 16 amino acids. The V end lost 0 bases, the J end lost 0 bases, and 12 bases lay between the germline ends. CDR3 amino acids: CASSQDRQPSSYEQYF. CDR3 coding DNA: TGCGCCAGCAGCCAAGATCGACAGCCGAGCTCCTACGAGCAGTACTTC.

This rearrangement joins TRBV2 to TRBJ2-5; no clear D. The assigned J gene may be wrong: the sequence end matches TRBJ2-7 better. CDR1 is SNHLY, CDR2 FYNNEI, per germline. The CDR3 is 12 amino acids. CDR3 nucleotide sequence: TGTGCCAGCAGTGGCCTAAACTACGAGCAGTACTTC. This encodes CASSGLNYEQYF.